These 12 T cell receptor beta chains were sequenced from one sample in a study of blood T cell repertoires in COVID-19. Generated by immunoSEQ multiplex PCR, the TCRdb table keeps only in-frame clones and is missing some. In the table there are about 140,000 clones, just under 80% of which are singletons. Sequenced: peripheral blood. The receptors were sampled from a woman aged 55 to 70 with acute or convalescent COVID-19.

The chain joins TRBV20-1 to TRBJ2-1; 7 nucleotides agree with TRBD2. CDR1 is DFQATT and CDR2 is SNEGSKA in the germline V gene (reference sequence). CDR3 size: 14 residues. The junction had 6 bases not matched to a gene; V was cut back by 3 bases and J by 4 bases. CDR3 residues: CSASRLAEYNEQFF. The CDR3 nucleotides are TGCAGTGCTAGTCGCCTAGCGGAGTACAATGAGCAGTTCTTC.

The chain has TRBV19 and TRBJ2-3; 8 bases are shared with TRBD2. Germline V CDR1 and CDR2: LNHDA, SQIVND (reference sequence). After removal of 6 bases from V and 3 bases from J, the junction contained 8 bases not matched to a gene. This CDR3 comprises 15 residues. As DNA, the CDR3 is TGTGCCAGTAGGGGGGGACTAGGCCGAACAGATACGCAGTATTTT. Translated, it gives CASRGGLGRTDTQYF.

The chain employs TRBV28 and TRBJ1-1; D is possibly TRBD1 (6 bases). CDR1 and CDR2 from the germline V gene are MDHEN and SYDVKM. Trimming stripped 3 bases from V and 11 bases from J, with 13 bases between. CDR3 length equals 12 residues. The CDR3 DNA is TGTGCCAGCAGTTTCGGAACAGGGCGGGCTTTCTTT. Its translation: CASSFGTGRAFF.

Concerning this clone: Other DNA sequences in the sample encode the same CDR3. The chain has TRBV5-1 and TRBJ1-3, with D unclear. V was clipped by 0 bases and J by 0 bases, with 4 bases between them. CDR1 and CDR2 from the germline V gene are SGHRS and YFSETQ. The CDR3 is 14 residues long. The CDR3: CASSLASSGNTIYF. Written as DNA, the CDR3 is TGCGCCAGCAGCTTGGCCAGCTCTGGAAACACCATATATTTT.

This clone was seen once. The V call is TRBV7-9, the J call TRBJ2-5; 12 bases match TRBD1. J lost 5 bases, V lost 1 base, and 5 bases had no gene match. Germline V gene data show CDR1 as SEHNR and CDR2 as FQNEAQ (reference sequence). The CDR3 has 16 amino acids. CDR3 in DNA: TGTGCCAGCAGCTTAGGGACGGGACAGGGGGCGGAGACCCAGTACTTC. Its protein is CASSLGTGQGAETQYF. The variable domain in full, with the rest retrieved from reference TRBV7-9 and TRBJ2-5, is DTGVSQNPRHKITKRGQNVTFRCDPISEHNRLYWYRQTLGQGPEFLTYFQNEAQLEKSRLLSDRFSAERPKGSFSTLEIQRTEQGDSAMYLCASSLGTGQGAETQYFGPGTRLLVL.

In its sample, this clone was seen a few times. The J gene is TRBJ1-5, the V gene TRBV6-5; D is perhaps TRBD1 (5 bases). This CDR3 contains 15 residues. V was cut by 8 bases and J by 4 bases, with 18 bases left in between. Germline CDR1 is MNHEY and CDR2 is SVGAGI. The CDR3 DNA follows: TGTGCCAGCTTCTCATGGGGGGTCCCAAATCAGCCCCAGCATTTT. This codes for CASFSWGVPNQPQHF.

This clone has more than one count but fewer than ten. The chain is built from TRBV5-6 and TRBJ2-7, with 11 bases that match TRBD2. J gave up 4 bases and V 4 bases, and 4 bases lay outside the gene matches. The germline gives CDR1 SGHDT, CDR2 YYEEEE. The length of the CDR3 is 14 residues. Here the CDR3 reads CASSALAGVYEQYF. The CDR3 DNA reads TGTGCCAGCAGCGCACTAGCGGGAGTGTACGAGCAGTACTTC.

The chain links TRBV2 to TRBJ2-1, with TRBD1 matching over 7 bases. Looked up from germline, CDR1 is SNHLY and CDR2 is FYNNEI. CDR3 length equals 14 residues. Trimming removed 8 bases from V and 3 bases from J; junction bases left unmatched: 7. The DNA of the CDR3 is TGTGCCAGCCATACAGGGGCCCGCTACAATGAGCAGTTCTTC. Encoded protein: CASHTGARYNEQFF.

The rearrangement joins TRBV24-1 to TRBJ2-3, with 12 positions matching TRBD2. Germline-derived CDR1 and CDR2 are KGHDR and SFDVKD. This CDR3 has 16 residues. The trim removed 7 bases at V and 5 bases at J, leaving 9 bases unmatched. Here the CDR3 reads CATRETSGSHRDTQYF. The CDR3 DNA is TGTGCCACCAGGGAGACTAGCGGGAGTCATCGAGATACGCAGTATTTT.

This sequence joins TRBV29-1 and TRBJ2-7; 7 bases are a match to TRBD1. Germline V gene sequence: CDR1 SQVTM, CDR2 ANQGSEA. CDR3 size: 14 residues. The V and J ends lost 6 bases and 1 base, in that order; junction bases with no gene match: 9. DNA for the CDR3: TGCAGCGTGGAAACAGGGGCCATATCCTACGAGCAGTACTTC. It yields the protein CSVETGAISYEQYF.

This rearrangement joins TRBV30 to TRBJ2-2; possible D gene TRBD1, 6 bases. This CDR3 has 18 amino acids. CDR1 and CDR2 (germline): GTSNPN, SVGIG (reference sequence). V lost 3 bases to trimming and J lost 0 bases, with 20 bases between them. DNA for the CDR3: TGTGCCTGGAGGCTAGACAGGCCGAGTGGACCGAACACCGGGGAGCTGTTTTTT. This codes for CAWRLDRPSGPNTGELFF.

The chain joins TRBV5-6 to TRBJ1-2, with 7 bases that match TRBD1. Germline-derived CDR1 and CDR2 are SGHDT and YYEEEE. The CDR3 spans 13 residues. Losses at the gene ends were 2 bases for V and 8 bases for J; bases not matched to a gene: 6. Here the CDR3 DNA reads TGTGCCAGCAGCTTCGGACAGGCTAGGGGCTACACCTTC. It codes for CASSFGQARGYTF.